This T cell receptor (beta chain) came from a study of blood T cell repertoires in COVID-19. At the level of the study: Acute and convalescent COVID-19 specimens originated in the United States, Italy and Spain. PBMCs, B-cell-depleted T cells, or T cells were the source of the cDNA or gDNA that made up the material.

The CDR3 spans 12 residues. Trimming pared 0 bases from V and 13 bases from J, leaving 12 bases between. Germline V gene lookup returns CDR1 LGHDT and CDR2 YNNKEL (reference sequence). Original data processing: By means of reference gene primer amplification, nucleated cell counts were estimated. Generated by immunoSEQ multiplex PCR, the TCRdb table keeps only in-frame clones and is missing some. The V and J calls and the clone size are those of that table, but D and trimming were determined from the DNA. The data contain 75,000 to 100,000 clones, roughly 82% of them singletons. The clonotype was recovered from a man aged 45-65 years with active or convalescent COVID-19. Sequencing was performed on peripheral blood. The chain has TRBV3-1 (or the pseudogene TRBV3-2) and TRBJ1-1; perhaps TRBD1 as D (6 bases). The DNA for the CDR3 is TGTGCCAGCAGCCAAGATTGGGGGCCCGATTTCTTT. Its translation is CASSQDWGPDFF.